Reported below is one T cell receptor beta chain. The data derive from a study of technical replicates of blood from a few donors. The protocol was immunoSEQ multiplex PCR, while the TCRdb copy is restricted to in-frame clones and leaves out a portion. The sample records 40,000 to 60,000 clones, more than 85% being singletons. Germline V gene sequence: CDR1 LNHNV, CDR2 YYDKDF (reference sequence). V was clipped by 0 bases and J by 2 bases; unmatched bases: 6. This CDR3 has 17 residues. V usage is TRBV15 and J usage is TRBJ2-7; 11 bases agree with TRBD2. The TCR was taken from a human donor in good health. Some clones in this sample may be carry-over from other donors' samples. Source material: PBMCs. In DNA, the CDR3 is TGTGCCACCAGCAGAGATCTGGGGACTAGCGGTACCTACGAGCAGTACTTC. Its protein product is CATSRDLGTSGTYEQYF.